This TCR beta chain comes out of a study of control samples from healthy donors and cancer patients. TCRdb's table, derived via immunoSEQ multiplex PCR, lists solely in-frame clones and lacks some. The table has around 30,000 clones, roughly 86% seen once. The TCR was taken from a woman aged 40 to 55 with lung cancer. The sample taken for sequencing was PBMCs.

The CDR3 DNA follows: TGCAGTGCTAGATCAGTCTTGGAGCAGTACTTC. Protein sequence: CSARSVLEQYF. The chain uses TRBV20-1 and TRBJ2-7; no clear D gene. V lost 2 bases to trimming and J lost 7 bases, with 9 bases between them. The CDR3 contains 11 residues. Germline lookup yields CDR1 DFQATT and CDR2 SNEGSKA (reference sequence).